Listed here is a single T cell receptor (beta chain). Its antigen is unknown. The entry originates in a study of shared clonotypes between healthy human individuals. Study conclusions and caveats: Clonotype sharing among donors likely depends on sequencing depth.

Naive CD4+ cells were CD45RA-selected; the remaining cells were memory. Data came from immunoSEQ multiplex PCR; TCRdb stores just in-frame clones and leaves some out. Among about 680,000 clones listed, less than 80% were seen once. Germline V lookup: CDR1 SGHAT, CDR2 FQDESV (reference sequence). V shed 3 bases and J 2 bases; nucleotides not matched to a gene: 10. This CDR3 has 17 amino acids. The sequence was collected from a woman aged 25 to 39 in good health. This chain joins TRBV11-1 and TRBJ2-7, with 10 nucleotides matching TRBD2. Sequenced material: memory CD4+ T cells sorted from blood. Subset denoted: CD45RA-negative fraction. In DNA form, the CDR3 reads TGTGCCAGCAGCTTGAGTAGCGGGAGGTGGAAGCCCTACGAGCAGTACTTC. Translating it yields CASSLSSGRWKPYEQYF.